This T cell receptor (beta chain) comes out of a study of T-cell reconstitution after alpha-beta-depleted transplantation in children. Preparation of the TCRbeta library involved a method that used unique molecular identifiers. In TCRdb, the PCR reads were re-called with MiXCR into one record per CDR3 protein. The sample gives about 300,000 distinct CDR3 sequences, around 9.1% of which show up once; over 6% is in the top ten. This clonotype appeared many times. Trimming shortened V by 5 bases and J by 7 bases, and 14 bases separated the two germline ends. This CDR3 has 13 amino acids. The germline gives CDR1 LGHDT, CDR2 YNNKEL (reference sequence).

This rearrangement joins TRBV3-1 to TRBJ1-1; unclear D gene. The sequence came from a boy in the first two years of life with acute myeloid leukemia, due to receive a stem cell transplant. The input for sequencing was PBMCs, taken before TCRalphabeta/CD19-depleted stem cell transplant. CDR3 residues: CASSFLTRFEAFF. For the CDR3, the DNA is TGTGCCAGCAGCTTTTTGACAAGGTTTGAAGCTTTCTTT.